The 17 T cell receptor beta chains below were found in one sample sequenced in a study of blood T cells in healthy people across ages. Using a J-beta primer mix together with a sample-barcoded 5' primer, a second PCR was run for about 6 to 12 cycles. TCRdb re-analysed the 5' RACE reads in MiXCR, keeping a single row per CDR3 protein. This sample has fewer than 1.5 million distinct CDR3 sequences, with approximately 40% found just once. The sample was blood. The source is a woman aged 18-29 years in good health.

This sequence joins TRBV29-1 and TRBJ2-1; D may be TRBD1 (6 bases). Germline CDR1 reads SQVTM; CDR2 reads ANQGSEA. V shed 1 base and J shed 2 bases, with 12 bases lying between them. The CDR3 length is 15 residues. The CDR3 is CSVEGGPGTYNEQFF. CDR3 sequence (DNA): TGCAGCGTTGAAGGGGGGCCGGGAACCTACAATGAGCAGTTCTTC.

This clonotype was seen many times. The V gene is TRBV5-1, the J gene TRBJ2-3; 7 nucleotides match TRBD1. CDR1 is SGHRS and CDR2 is YFSETQ in the germline V gene. The V and J ends lost 1 base and 2 bases, in that order; junction bases with no gene match: 4. The CDR3 extends over 15 amino acids. The CDR3 region is CASSLRTGDTDTQYF. As DNA, the CDR3 is TGCGCCAGCAGCTTGCGCACAGGGGACACAGATACGCAGTATTTT.

This clonotype appeared a few times. V and J are TRBV29-1 and TRBJ1-3; D not resolved. Germline CDR1 SQVTM, CDR2 ANQGSEA. This CDR3 is 12 amino acids long. V lost 6 bases and J lost 4, with 10 bases in between. CDR3 amino acids: CSVGSHGNTIYF. The CDR3 DNA follows: TGCAGCGTCGGATCGCACGGAAACACCATATATTTT.

The rearrangement joins TRBV20-1 to TRBJ2-1; 12 bases match TRBD2. The J call is doubtful: the DNA matches TRBJ2-7 better. This CDR3 has 17 amino acids. The germline V gene has CDR1 DFQATT and CDR2 SNEGSKA (reference sequence). CDR3 sequence reads: CSALPVASGRAGNEQYF. The CDR3, as DNA: TGCAGTGCCCTCCCCGTCGCTAGCGGGAGGGCAGGCAATGAGCAGTACTTC.

This sequence joins TRBV20-1 and TRBJ2-2; a weak D match, TRBD2 (6 bases). CDR1 DFQATT and CDR2 SNEGSKA come from the germline V gene (reference sequence). With 6 bases removed from V and 5 bases from J, the gap between germline ends came to 16 bases. CDR3 length: 14 residues. The CDR3 DNA is TGCAGTGCAAACCGGGACTCTTCGACCGGGGAGCTGTTTTTT. Protein: CSANRDSSTGELFF.

In this sample, this clonotype turned up many times. The chain carries TRBV20-1 and TRBJ1-2, with D possibly matching TRBD1 (5 bases). Germline loops: CDR1 DFQATT, CDR2 SNEGSKA (reference sequence). V was cut by 5 bases and J by 0 bases, with 19 bases left in between. This CDR3 contains 16 residues. CDR3 in DNA: TGCAGTGCTTATGGAGTCAGGGAAATTGCTAACTATGGCTACACCTTC. Translating gives CSAYGVREIANYGYTF.

This clonotype has more than one count but fewer than ten. This chain uses TRBV20-1 with TRBJ1-2; D remains unclear. Germline values: CDR1 DFQATT, CDR2 SNEGSKA (reference sequence). Trimming shortened V by 1 base and J by 7 bases, and 7 bases separated the two germline ends. This CDR3 has 11 amino acids. CDR3 bases: TGCAGTGCTAGAGGAGGGCGTGGCTACACCTTC. Amino acid sequence: CSARGGRGYTF.

The chain recombines TRBV7-6 with TRBJ1-6; TRBD1 matches at 9 bases. This CDR3 spans 16 amino acids. Germline V gene lookup returns CDR1 SGHVS and CDR2 FNYEAQ. V shed 3 bases, J shed 7 bases, and the junction held 7 bases outside the gene matches. CDR3 nucleotides: TGTGCCAGCAGCTTTCGGACAGGGGAAGTCAATTCACCCCTCCACTTT. As protein: CASSFRTGEVNSPLHF.

The gene calls are TRBV10-3 and TRBJ2-2; D gene ambiguous. CDR1 and CDR2 (germline): ENHRY, SYGVKD. There are 16 residues in the CDR3. Trimming removed 7 bases from V and 0 bases from J, with 15 bases in between. Here the CDR3 reads CAINGQSPANTGELFF. CDR3 nucleotide sequence: TGTGCCATCAACGGCCAGTCGCCGGCGAACACCGGGGAGCTGTTTTTT.

This clonotype was counted once. Without the conserved terminal phenylalanine or tryptophan, this CDR3 likely stems from a read error. The chain links TRBV20-1 to TRBJ2-1, with TRBD2 matching over 8 bases. Germline V gene sequence: CDR1 DFQATT, CDR2 SNEGSKA (reference sequence). V shed 3 bases, J shed 0 bases, and the junction held 7 bases outside the gene matches. The CDR3 length is 16 residues. CDR3 sequence: CSASSTSGYSYNEQFL. The CDR3 DNA follows: TGCAGTGCTAGCAGCACTAGCGGCTACTCCTACAATGAGCAGTTCTTA.

The V gene is TRBV7-2, the J gene TRBJ2-1, with 11 bases aligning to TRBD2. The V segment lost 1 base and the J segment 3 bases; nucleotides outside the gene matches: 11. The CDR3 is made up of 19 amino acids. Germline V gives CDR1 SGHTA, CDR2 FQGNSA. CDR3 nucleotides: TGTGCCAGCAGCTTAGTTACTAGCGGGGGCCCGAGTGGCTACAATGAGCAGTTCTTC. It specifies CASSLVTSGGPSGYNEQFF.

This clonotype was observed a few times. The chain couples TRBV6-4 to TRBJ2-1, with D perhaps TRBD1 (5 bases). V was cut by 3 bases and J by 8 bases, with 17 bases left in between. The CDR3 contains 15 residues. Germline values: CDR1 MRHNA, CDR2 SNTAGT. The CDR3 sequence is CASSEFFPGYYEQFF. The DNA for the CDR3 is TGTGCCAGCAGTGAATTTTTCCCAGGGTACTATGAGCAGTTCTTC.

The V call is TRBV30, the J call TRBJ2-5; no definite D call. This CDR3 has 14 amino acids. Germline V lookup: CDR1 GTSNPN, CDR2 SVGIG (reference sequence). Trimming removed 1 base at V and 0 bases at J, with 9 bases between. Here the CDR3 DNA reads TGTGCCTGGAGTGCCCAGCCCAACCAAGAGACCCAGTACTTC. Residues: CAWSAQPNQETQYF.

This clonotype was counted between two and nine times. V is TRBV20-1 and J is TRBJ1-2, with TRBD1 matching 10 bases. The CDR3 is 13 amino acids. Germline V lookup: CDR1 DFQATT, CDR2 SNEGSKA (reference sequence). V lost 3 bases and J lost 5; bases outside the gene matches: 3. CDR3 loop: CSARGQGLYGYTF. CDR3 in DNA: TGCAGTGCTAGGGGACAGGGGTTATATGGCTACACCTTC.

The V gene is TRBV12-3 or TRBV12-4, the J gene TRBJ1-2; D gene ambiguous. This CDR3 region has 13 residues. Between the trimmed V and J ends, which lost 5 bases and 8 bases, there was a span of 15 bases. CDR3 in DNA: TGTGCCAGCAGTGTTTATATCAGCCGGGGCTACACCTTC. Encoded protein: CASSVYISRGYTF.

The J gene is TRBJ2-1, the V gene TRBV12-3 or TRBV12-4, with 9 bases matching TRBD2. This CDR3 spans 17 amino acids. The V and J ends lost 4 bases and 2 bases, in that order; junction bases with no gene match: 9. The CDR3 spells CASSSSKRGAPYNEQFF. The CDR3 bases are TGTGCCAGCAGTTCCTCGAAGCGGGGGGCCCCCTACAATGAGCAGTTCTTC.

There are a few counts of this clonotype. CDR3: CASTKGRGYTF. The CDR3 DNA reads as TGTGCCAGCACGAAGGGGAGGGGCTACACCTTC. The rearrangement joins TRBV2 to TRBJ1-2; TRBD1 is a possible D gene (5 bases). CDR1 is SNHLY, CDR2 FYNNEI, per germline. V lost 7 bases to trimming and J lost 8 bases, with 11 bases between them. The CDR3 extends over 11 amino acids.